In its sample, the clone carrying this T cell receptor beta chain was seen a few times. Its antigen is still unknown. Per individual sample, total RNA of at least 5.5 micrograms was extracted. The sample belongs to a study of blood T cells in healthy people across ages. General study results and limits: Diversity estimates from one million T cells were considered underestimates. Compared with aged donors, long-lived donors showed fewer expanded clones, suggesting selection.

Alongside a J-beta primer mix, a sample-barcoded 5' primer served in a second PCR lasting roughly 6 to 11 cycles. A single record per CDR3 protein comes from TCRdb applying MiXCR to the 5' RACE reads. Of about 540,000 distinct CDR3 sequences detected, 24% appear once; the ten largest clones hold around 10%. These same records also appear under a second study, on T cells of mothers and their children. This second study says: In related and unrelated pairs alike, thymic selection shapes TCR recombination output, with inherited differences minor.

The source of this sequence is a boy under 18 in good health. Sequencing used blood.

CDR3 nucleotides: TGCGCCAGCAGCTTTATTCCTGACAGGCCGGGTGAGCAGTACTTC. Protein sequence: CASSFIPDRPGEQYF. The chain combines TRBV5-1 with TRBJ2-7; a weak D match, TRBD1 (6 bases). The CDR3 length is 15 residues. V was pared by 2 bases and J by 7 bases, with 19 bases between. Germline V gene sequence: CDR1 SGHRS, CDR2 YFSETQ. Full variable domain (remainder filled in from reference TRBV5-1 and TRBJ2-7): KAGVTQTPRYLIKTRGQQVTLSCSPISGHRSVSWYQQTPGQGLQFLFEYFSETQRNKGNFPGRFSGRQFSNSRSEMNVSTLELGDSALYLCASSFIPDRPGEQYFGPGTRLTVT.